This TCR beta chain was found in a study of cytotoxic CD8 clonotypes in ibrutinib-treated CLL. Losses at the gene ends were 5 bases for V and 2 bases for J; bases not matched to a gene: 4. The CDR3 totals 15 residues. Germline V gene lookup returns CDR1 MNHEY and CDR2 SVGAGI. Here immunoSEQ multiplex PCR was the method, and the copy in TCRdb shows in-frame clones only, minus some. The table records roughly 330,000 clones, 67% of them present only once. The input for sequencing was PBMCs, taken after 36 months of ibrutinib treatment. V and J are TRBV6-5 and TRBJ2-3; 10 positions agree with TRBD2. This TCR came from a human donor with chronic lymphocytic leukemia. CDR3 loop: CASSSGGAITDTQYF. In nucleotides, the CDR3 is TGTGCCAGCAGTAGCGGGGGGGCAATCACAGATACGCAGTATTTT.